The rows below give T cell receptor beta chains drawn from one sample of a study of T cell repertoires in aging, cancer and after chemotherapy. Using its own MiXCR run on the multiplex PCR reads, TCRdb lists one record per CDR3 protein. The table records approximately 1,500 distinct CDR3 sequences, roughly 26% of them present only once. Sequencing was performed on blood. The receptor set was obtained from a human donor with a blood cancer. Each CDR3 is given with its conserved first and last residue. D genes are given only for firm matches. Rows give clone size only sometimes, using once, few, many, or a class for an expanded clone.

medium-sized	-	TRBJ2-1	TRBV13	CASSLWGTHNEQFF	TGTGCCAGCAGCTTGTGGGGGACCCACAATGAGCAGTTCTTC
-	-	TRBJ1-1	TRBV18	CASSPRASVRTEAFF	TGTGCCAGCTCACCCCGCGCGAGTGTGAGGACTGAAGCTTTCTTT
few	TRBD2	TRBJ2-5	TRBV20-1	CSASRIAGAPLGQETQYF	TGCAGTGCTAGTCGGATAGCGGGGGCCCCGCTGGGCCAAGAGACCCAGTACTTC
-	-	TRBJ2-3	TRBV7-9	CASSLAVDPTDMQYF	TGTGCCAGCAGCTTAGCGGTGGACCCCACAGATATGCAGTATTTT
medium-sized	-	TRBJ1-4	TRBV5-5	CASSLSFGDEKLFF	TGTGCCAGCAGCTTGAGTTTCGGGGATGAAAAACTGTTTTTT
few	-	TRBJ1-1	TRBV30	CAWTPGAFF	TGTGCCTGGACTCCGGGAGCTTTCTTT
medium-sized	TRBD2	TRBJ2-1	TRBV5-1	CASSWTSGGAYEQFF	TGCGCCAGCAGCTGGACTAGCGGGGGGGCCTATGAGCAGTTCTTC
few	-	TRBJ2-2	TRBV24-1	CATTGPEDTGELFF	TGTGCCACTACAGGTCCCGAGGACACCGGGGAGCTGTTTTTT
-	TRBD1	TRBJ2-7	TRBV5-1	CASSVGTGNTFSYEQYF	TGCGCCAGCAGCGTCGGGACAGGTAACACCTTCTCCTACGAGCAGTACTTC
few	TRBD1	TRBJ2-7	TRBV18	CASSPGQGDEQYF	TGTGCCAGCTCACCGGGACAGGGCGACGAGCAGTACTTC
medium-sized	-	TRBJ2-3	TRBV5-5	CASSLGGGHTGTDTQYF	TGTGCCAGCAGCTTAGGTGGGGGCCATACCGGCACAGATACGCAGTATTTT
-	-	TRBJ2-1	TRBV11-2	CASSFGHALLNEQFF	TGTGCCAGCAGCTTTGGACATGCCCTACTCAATGAGCAGTTCTTC
medium-sized	-	TRBJ1-2	TRBV5-6	CASSPIQGVGYTF	TGTGCCAGCAGCCCGATACAGGGAGTTGGCTACACCTTC
-	-	TRBJ2-2	TRBV10-1	CASSDRSGELFF	TGCGCCAGCAGCGACAGGTCCGGGGAGCTGTTTTTT
-	-	TRBJ2-3	TRBV28	CATAGGSSTDTQYF	TGTGCCACCGCGGGCGGATCTAGCACAGATACGCAGTATTTT
few	TRBD1	TRBJ1-5	TRBV20-1	CSASEGTENQPQHF	TGCAGTGCTAGCGAAGGGACAGAAAATCAGCCCCAGCATTTT
medium-sized	-	TRBJ2-2	TRBV24-1	CATSADKHTGELFF	TGTGCCACCAGTGCGGACAAGCACACCGGGGAGCTGTTTTTT
medium-sized	TRBD1	TRBJ1-1	TRBV5-6	CASSVGQGFTEAFF	TGTGCCAGCAGCGTTGGACAGGGATTCACTGAAGCTTTCTTT
medium-sized	-	TRBJ2-5	TRBV13	CASSAGETQYF	TGTGCCAGCAGCGCCGGAGAGACCCAGTACTTC
-	TRBD1	TRBJ1-4	TRBV5-1	CASSGGQINEKLFF	TGCGCCAGCAGCGGGGGACAGATTAATGAAAAACTGTTTTTT
-	-	TRBJ2-7	TRBV11-2	CASSLGSYEQYF	TGTGCCAGCAGCTTAGGATCCTACGAGCAGTACTTC
few	TRBD2	TRBJ2-2	TRBV11-2	CASSLLAGGNTGELFF	TGTGCCAGCAGCCTCCTAGCGGGGGGGAACACCGGGGAGCTGTTTTTT
-	TRBD2	TRBJ2-1	TRBV7-9	CASSLPLAGGGGEQFF	TGTGCCAGCAGCTTACCTCTAGCGGGGGGGGGGGGGGAGCAGTTCTTC
few	-	TRBJ2-4	TRBV5-4	CASSNGGFGDAKNIQYF	TGTGCCAGCAGCAACGGAGGTTTCGGGGATGCCAAAAACATTCAGTACTTC
few	-	TRBJ1-5	TRBV7-9	CASSLGGYSNQPQHF	TGTGCCAGCAGCTTAGGGGGATATAGCAATCAGCCCCAGCATTTT
few	-	TRBJ2-7	TRBV5-6	CASSLSSYEQYF	TGTGCCAGCAGCCTTAGCTCCTACGAGCAGTACTTC
medium-sized	TRBD1	TRBJ2-7	TRBV20-1	CSARLAGDRENNEQYF	TGCAGTGCTAGATTGGCCGGGGACAGGGAGAACAACGAGCAGTACTTC
-	TRBD1	TRBJ1-2	TRBV30	CAWSTGQHGYTF	TGTGCCTGGAGTACGGGACAGCATGGCTACACCTTC
medium-sized	-	TRBJ1-1	TRBV29-1	CSVGQEAFF	TGCAGCGTTGGACAGGAAGCTTTCTTT
few	TRBD2	TRBJ2-3	TRBV7-2	CASSLGTTYTQYF	TGTGCCAGCAGCCTTGGGACTACATATACGCAGTATTTT
medium-sized	TRBD2	TRBJ2-3	TRBV10-3	CAISEGPGGDTQYF	TGTGCCATCAGTGAGGGGCCGGGGGGAGATACGCAGTATTTT
-	-	TRBJ2-7	TRBV11-2	CASKRAADFYEQYF	TGTGCCAGCAAGAGGGCCGCAGACTTCTACGAGCAGTACTTC
-	TRBD2	TRBJ2-3	TRBV20-1	CSASKGLVTDTQYF	TGCAGTGCTAGTAAGGGACTAGTCACAGATACGCAGTATTTT
medium-sized	TRBD2	TRBJ2-2	TRBV12-3/TRBV12-4	CASSFGLAALAGELFF	TGTGCCAGCAGTTTCGGGCTAGCGGCCCTCGCCGGGGAGCTGTTTTTT
few	-	TRBJ1-6	TRBV20-1	CSAGGVSSPLHF	TGCAGTGCCGGAGGGGTTTCTTCACCCCTCCACTTT
few	-	TRBJ2-4	TRBV6-6	CASSSLQGQYF	TGTGCCAGCAGTTCCCTACAGGGACAGTACTTC
few	-	TRBJ1-5	TRBV28	CASTVLGARNQPQHF	TGTGCCAGCACTGTATTGGGGGCTCGCAATCAGCCCCAGCATTTT
medium-sized	-	TRBJ2-3	TRBV19	CASSAFGGDRTDTQYF	TGTGCCAGTAGTGCGTTCGGCGGGGACCGCACAGATACGCAGTATTTT
medium-sized	-	TRBJ1-1	TRBV30	CAWSVGLMNTEAFF	TGTGCCTGGAGTGTAGGGCTGATGAACACTGAAGCTTTCTTT
-	-	TRBJ2-3	TRBV5-1	CASSGEGGVGDTQYF	TGCGCCAGCAGCGGGGAGGGGGGCGTTGGAGATACGCAGTATTTT
medium-sized	TRBD1	TRBJ2-3	TRBV5-4	CASPGQGRRYTDTQYF	TGTGCCAGCCCCGGACAGGGAAGGAGGTACACAGATACGCAGTATTTT
-	-	TRBJ2-7	TRBV6-1	CASSAQWTVRGNYEQYF	TGTGCCAGCAGTGCACAATGGACGGTCCGGGGGAACTACGAGCAGTACTTC
few	TRBD1	TRBJ2-1	TRBV5-1	CASSLAGQFYNEQFF	TGCGCCAGCAGCTTGGCGGGACAGTTCTACAATGAGCAGTTCTTC
few	-	TRBJ2-1	TRBV7-2	CASSRGQFNEQFF	TGTGCCAGCAGCCGGGGCCAATTCAATGAGCAGTTCTTC
-	TRBD1	TRBJ2-5	TRBV2	CASSTRGGPQETQYF	TGTGCCAGCAGTACCAGAGGGGGCCCTCAAGAGACCCAGTACTTC
-	-	TRBJ2-1	TRBV12-3/TRBV12-4	CASSLGGTGTYNEQFF	TGTGCCAGCAGTTTAGGAGGGACCGGGACCTACAATGAGCAGTTCTTC